This T cell receptor beta chain was identified in a study of blood T cells in healthy people across ages. Overall study context: Using template switching, researchers captured about one barcoded beta molecule for each two T cells.

This clonotype was found a few times. Then a second PCR, running about 6 to 11 cycles, was carried out with a sample-barcoded 5' primer and a J-beta primer mix. MiXCR, applied by TCRdb to the 5' RACE reads, yields one record per CDR3 protein. The sample records fewer than 1,000,000 distinct CDR3 sequences, 46% being singletons. V was trimmed by 4 bases and J by 9 bases, leaving 20 bases between them. Germline V lookup: CDR1 SGHRS, CDR2 YFSETQ. There are 16 residues in the CDR3. This clonotype originated in an elderly man in good health. The sample was blood. The chain recombines TRBV5-1 with TRBJ1-6, with D possibly matching TRBD1 (5 bases). The CDR3 DNA reads as TGCGCCAGCAGCACCGACGGCCCCGGGGCCAGTTCACCCCTCCACTTT. Encoded protein: CASSTDGPGASSPLHF.